Listed below are T cell receptor beta chains from one sample, sequenced in a study of blood T cells in healthy people across ages. TCRdb fed the 5' RACE reads into MiXCR, producing one record per CDR3 protein. The sample has about 900,000 distinct CDR3 sequences, about 48% seen once. The sample taken for sequencing was blood. These receptor sequences come from a man aged 25 to 40 in good health. The CDR3 runs from the conserved cysteine through the conserved F or W. D genes are given only for firm matches. Rows may omit the clone size; those that give it use once, few, many or a size class.

few,NA,TRBV11-2,TRBJ2-1,15,CASSLEGTPRYEQFF,TGTGCCAGCAGCTTAGAAGGGACTCCTAGGTATGAGCAGTTCTTC
NA,NA,TRBV7-2,TRBJ2-5,14,CASSLGMIQETQYF,TGTGCCAGCAGCTTAGGAATGATCCAAGAGACCCAGTACTTC
NA,NA,TRBV5-1,TRBJ1-1,13,CASSLGSDSEAFF,TGCGCCAGCAGCTTGGGTTCGGACAGTGAAGCTTTCTTT
NA,TRBD1,TRBV10-3,TRBJ1-5,14,CAISGTGQGQPQHF,TGTGCCATCAGTGGGACAGGGCAGGGTCAGCCCCAGCATTTT
few,TRBD1,TRBV4-1,TRBJ1-4,18,CASSQEVRQGMINEKLFF,TGCGCCAGCAGCCAAGAAGTGCGACAGGGTATGATTAATGAAAAACTGTTTTTT
NA,NA,TRBV6-2/TRBV6-3,TRBJ1-1,10,CASGPGATFF,TGTGCCAGCGGTCCCGGTGCGACTTTCTTT
few,NA,TRBV5-6,TRBJ2-3,14,CASSFEPDTDTQYF,TGTGCCAGCAGCTTTGAGCCTGACACAGATACGCAGTATTTT
NA,NA,TRBV12-3/TRBV12-4,TRBJ2-1,15,CASSLYADGYNEQFF,TGTGCCAGCAGTTTATACGCGGACGGGTACAATGAGCAGTTCTTC
few,TRBD1,TRBV10-3,TRBJ2-7,14,CAIQEGTGRYEQYF,TGTGCCATCCAAGAGGGGACAGGGAGGTACGAGCAGTACTTC
NA,NA,TRBV6-5,TRBJ2-4,13,CASRPGTSERGYF,TGTGCCAGCAGGCCCGGGACTTCCGAAAGGGGGTACTTC
NA,NA,TRBV7-2,TRBJ1-6,13,CASTSGLGSPLHF,TGTGCCAGCACCTCTGGGTTGGGTTCACCCCTCCACTTT
NA,TRBD1,TRBV7-9,TRBJ2-3,16,CASSKGQGGPTDTQYF,TGTGCCAGCAGCAAGGGACAGGGGGGACCCACAGATACGCAGTATTTT
few,NA,TRBV29-1,TRBJ1-2,15,CSVEVGGGRGYGYTF,TGCAGCGTTGAAGTGGGCGGGGGCCGAGGCTATGGCTACACCTTC
once,NA,TRBV6-5,TRBJ1-2,13,CASRQSQGLGYTF,TGTGCCAGCAGGCAGTCGCAGGGCTTGGGCTACACCTTC
NA,NA,TRBV27,TRBJ2-7,11,CASSSGLDQYF,TGTGCCAGCAGTTCTGGACTCGATCAGTACTTC
NA,NA,TRBV20-1,TRBJ2-7,11,CSARGPNEQYF,TGCAGTGCTAGAGGACCTAACGAGCAGTACTTC
NA,TRBD1,TRBV28,TRBJ2-7,16,CASSYRRTGPSYEQYF,TGTGCCAGCAGTTACCGCCGGACAGGTCCATCCTACGAGCAGTACTTC
NA,NA,TRBV28,TRBJ2-5,14,CASSPNRVGQTQYF,TGTGCCAGCAGCCCCAACAGGGTAGGACAGACCCAGTACTTC
NA,NA,TRBV20-1,TRBJ2-3,12,CSALMSTDTQYF,TGCAGTGCATTAATGAGCACAGATACGCAGTATTTT
NA,NA,TRBV7-9,TRBJ2-1,15,CAGSLGGEVYNEQFF,TGTGCCGGCAGCTTAGGAGGGGAGGTGTACAATGAGCAGTTCTTC
NA,TRBD1,TRBV5-1,TRBJ1-1,14,CASRFRDRGPEAFF,TGCGCCAGCAGGTTCCGGGACAGGGGGCCTGAAGCTTTCTTT
NA,NA,TRBV5-6,TRBJ1-3,15,CASSPGLEPGNTIYF,TGTGCCAGCAGCCCGGGCCTCGAGCCCGGAAACACCATATATTTT
NA,TRBD2,TRBV24-1,TRBJ2-1,16,CATSDLASGGANEQFF,TGTGCCACCAGTGATTTAGCTAGCGGGGGGGCGAATGAGCAGTTCTTC
few,NA,TRBV7-3,TRBJ2-3,13,CASSLGTEGTQYF,TGTGCCAGCAGCTTAGGGACGGAGGGTACGCAGTATTTT
NA,TRBD1,TRBV7-9,TRBJ2-1,14,CASSPTGVYNEQFF,TGTGCCAGCAGCCCTACAGGGGTCTACAATGAGCAGTTCTTC
once,NA,TRBV28,TRBJ2-7,14,CASSSPEDRYEQYF,TGTGCCAGCAGTTCCCCCGAAGACAGATACGAGCAGTACTTC
NA,TRBD2,TRBV4-3,TRBJ2-3,16,CASSQGAGGLVDTQYF,TGCGCCAGCAGCCAAGGTGCGGGGGGGCTTGTAGATACGCAGTATTTT
many,TRBD2,TRBV12-3/TRBV12-4,TRBJ2-1,14,CASSPSGGANEQFF,TGTGCCAGCAGCCCTAGCGGGGGGGCCAATGAGCAGTTCTTC
NA,NA,TRBV4-1,TRBJ2-4,15,CASSQVHGAKNIQYF,TGCGCCAGCAGCCAAGTCCACGGCGCCAAAAACATTCAGTACTTC
NA,NA,TRBV5-5,TRBJ2-1,15,CASSLGGAVDNEQFF,TGTGCCAGCAGCTTGGGGGGGGCGGTAGACAATGAGCAGTTCTTC
NA,NA,TRBV6-5,TRBJ2-2,14,CASSYRVETGELFF,TGTGCCAGCAGTTACAGGGTCGAGACCGGGGAGCTGTTTTTT
NA,NA,TRBV6-6,TRBJ2-7,13,CASVGQKSYEQYF,TGTGCCAGCGTGGGCCAGAAGTCCTACGAGCAGTACTTC
NA,NA,TRBV3-1,TRBJ2-1,13,CASSQLGRNEQFF,TGTGCCAGCAGCCAACTGGGACGTAATGAGCAGTTCTTC
few,NA,TRBV28,TRBJ1-1,12,CASRALYTEAFF,TGTGCCAGCAGGGCATTGTACACTGAAGCTTTCTTT
NA,NA,TRBV20-1,TRBJ2-3,13,CSAEAFSTDTQYF,TGCAGTGCCGAAGCTTTTAGCACAGATACGCAGTATTTT
NA,TRBD2,TRBV12-3/TRBV12-4,TRBJ2-2,15,CASSSGGANTGELFF,TGTGCCAGCAGCAGCGGGGGGGCCAACACCGGGGAGCTGTTTTTT
few,NA,TRBV14,TRBJ2-1,15,CASSQVLPTNNEQFF,TGTGCCAGCAGCCAGGTTCTCCCGACAAACAATGAGCAGTTCTTC
NA,NA,TRBV4-3,TRBJ1-2,14,CASSQDREGSGYTF,TGCGCCAGCAGCCAAGATCGGGAGGGGTCTGGCTACACCTTC
few,NA,TRBV28,TRBJ2-4,15,CASSLYDLAKNIQYF,TGTGCCAGCAGCTTGTACGATCTAGCCAAAAACATTCAGTACTTC
few,TRBD1,TRBV29-1,TRBJ2-1,14,CSVESGQVINEQFF,TGCAGCGTTGAGTCGGGACAGGTCATCAATGAGCAGTTCTTC
few,TRBD1,TRBV24-1,TRBJ2-2,14,CATMDRGPAGELFF,TGTGCCACCATGGACAGGGGGCCGGCCGGGGAGCTGTTTTTT
NA,TRBD1,TRBV5-6,TRBJ2-7,15,CASSLGQGAEYEQYF,TGTGCCAGCAGCTTGGGCCAGGGGGCTGAATACGAGCAGTACTTC
few,NA,TRBV6-2/TRBV6-3,TRBJ2-5,16,CASSYISAGIQETQYF,TGTGCCAGCAGTTACATCAGCGCAGGGATCCAAGAGACCCAGTACTTC
NA,TRBD1,TRBV12-3/TRBV12-4,TRBJ2-1,15,CASSPGTGVVDEQFF,TGTGCCAGCAGTCCCGGGACAGGGGTCGTGGATGAGCAGTTCTTC
NA,NA,TRBV12-3/TRBV12-4,TRBJ2-3,13,CAGSFNNRDTQYF,TGTGCCGGCAGTTTCAACAATCGGGATACGCAGTATTTT